Sequencing of this T cell receptor (beta chain) was carried out in a study of blood T cell repertoires in COVID-19. For the study at large: Sites across the United States, Italy and Spain contributed samples from acute and convalescent COVID-19. In each case, the material was cDNA or gDNA derived from T cells, B-cell-depleted T cells, or PBMCs.

The germline V gene has CDR1 LNHDA and CDR2 SQIVND (reference sequence). This CDR3 is 16 amino acids long. The trim removed 5 bases at V and 1 base at J, leaving 7 bases unmatched. As processed by the authors: By means of reference gene primer amplification, nucleated cell counts were estimated. Sequencing used immunoSEQ multiplex PCR; TCRdb keeps in-frame clones, though not all of them. V, J and clone size are those of that table, while D and trimming were read from the DNA. The sample lists about 120,000 clones, 60% to 85% occurring once. The J gene is TRBJ2-3, the V gene TRBV19; 9 positions match TRBD2. Sample: peripheral blood. The TCR was taken from a man in his 70s with acute or convalescent COVID-19. The CDR3 region has the DNA TGTGCCAGTAGTGCGGCTCGGACTAGCGGCACAGATACGCAGTATTTT. Translation: CASSAARTSGTDTQYF.